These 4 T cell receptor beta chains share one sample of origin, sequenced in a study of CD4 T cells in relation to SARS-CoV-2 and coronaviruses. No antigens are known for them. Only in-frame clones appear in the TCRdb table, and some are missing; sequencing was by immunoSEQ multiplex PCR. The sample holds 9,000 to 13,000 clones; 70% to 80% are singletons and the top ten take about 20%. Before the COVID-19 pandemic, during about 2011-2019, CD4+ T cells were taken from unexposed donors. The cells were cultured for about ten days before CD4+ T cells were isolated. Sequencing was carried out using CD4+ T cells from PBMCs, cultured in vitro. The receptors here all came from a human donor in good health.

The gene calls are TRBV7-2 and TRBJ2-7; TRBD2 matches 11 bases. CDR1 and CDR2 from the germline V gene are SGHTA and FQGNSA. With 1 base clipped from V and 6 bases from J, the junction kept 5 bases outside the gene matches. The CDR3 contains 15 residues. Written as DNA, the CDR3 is TGTGCCAGCAGCTTAGGAGGTAGCGGGAGGGGCGAGCAGTACTTC. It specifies CASSLGGSGRGEQYF.

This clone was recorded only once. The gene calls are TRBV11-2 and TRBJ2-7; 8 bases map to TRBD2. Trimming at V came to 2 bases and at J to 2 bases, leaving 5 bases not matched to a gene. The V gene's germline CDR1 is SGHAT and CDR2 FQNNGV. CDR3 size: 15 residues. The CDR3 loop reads CASSLLSGGPYEQYF. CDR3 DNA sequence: TGTGCCAGCAGCTTATTGTCGGGAGGGCCCTACGAGCAGTACTTC.

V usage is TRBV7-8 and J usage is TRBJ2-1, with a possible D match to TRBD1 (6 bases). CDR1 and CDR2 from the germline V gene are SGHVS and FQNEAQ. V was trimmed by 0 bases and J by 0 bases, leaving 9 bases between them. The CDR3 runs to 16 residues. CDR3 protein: CASSLAGRGSYNEQFF. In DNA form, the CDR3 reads TGTGCCAGCAGCTTAGCTGGCAGGGGCTCCTACAATGAGCAGTTCTTC.

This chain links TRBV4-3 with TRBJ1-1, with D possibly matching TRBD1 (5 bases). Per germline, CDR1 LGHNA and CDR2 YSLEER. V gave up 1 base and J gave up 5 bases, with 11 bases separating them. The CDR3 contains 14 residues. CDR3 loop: CASSQAQAGTEAFF. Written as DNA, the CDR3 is TGCGCCAGCAGCCAAGCACAGGCCGGGACTGAAGCTTTCTTT.